One sample yielded the 25 T cell receptor beta chains listed below, sequenced in a study of T cells in Graves' hyperthyroidism and ophthalmopathy. RNA transcripts served as the template for amplifying TCR beta CDR3 regions. Carried out on the TCR CDR3, a first-round RT-PCR used the HTBI primer set. TCRdb reanalysed the multiplex PCR reads using MiXCR and keeps one entry per CDR3 protein. Here the sample spans 660,000 or so distinct CDR3 sequences, roughly 20% being singletons. Source material: blood. Receptors were obtained from a young man with Graves' ophthalmopathy.

This clonotype was counted only a few times. This chain's CDR3 is CASSTGTGWVNEQFF. The CDR3 DNA reads as TGTGCCAGCAGTACCGGGACAGGGTGGGTCAATGAGCAGTTCTTC. The V and J genes are TRBV28 and TRBJ2-1; 9 nucleotides match TRBD1. Germline CDR1 is MDHEN and CDR2 is SYDVKM. Trimming cost V 5 bases and J 6 bases; bases outside gene matches: 8. This CDR3 is 15 amino acids long.

This clonotype has just a few counts. The chain joins TRBV2 to TRBJ2-3; D is unresolved. Germline V gives CDR1 SNHLY, CDR2 FYNNEI. Trimming removed 5 bases at V and 2 bases at J, with 17 bases between. The CDR3 runs to 16 residues. CDR3 coding DNA: TGTGCCAGCAGTTATAGTCTACAGTTCCCCACAGATACGCAGTATTTT. Its translation is CASSYSLQFPTDTQYF.

In this sample, this clonotype turned up once. This chain links TRBV19 with TRBJ2-1; D is tentatively TRBD1 or TRBD2 (5 bases each). The CDR3 contains 13 residues. The germline gives CDR1 LNHDA, CDR2 SQIVND (reference sequence). V was shortened by 4 bases and J by 4 bases, with 8 bases between the two germline ends. CDR3 in DNA: TGTGCCAGTAGTAGGGGGAATTACAATGAGCAGTTCTTC. It codes for CASSRGNYNEQFF.

This rearrangement joins TRBV25-1 to TRBJ2-3, with 7 bases lining up with TRBD2. Germline V gives CDR1 MGHDK, CDR2 SYGVNS. The CDR3 has 17 amino acids. The junction had 12 bases not matched to a gene; V was cut back by 3 bases and J by 3 bases. CDR3 in amino acids: CASSDSERGFGTDTQYF. As DNA, the CDR3 is TGTGCCAGCAGTGATAGTGAGCGGGGATTCGGGACAGATACGCAGTATTTT.

This clonotype showed up just a few times. This sequence joins TRBV19 and TRBJ2-6; 8 bases line up with TRBD2. The ends lost 8 bases at V and 1 base at J; junction bases unmatched: 7. Germline CDR1 is LNHDA and CDR2 is SQIVND (reference sequence). The CDR3 extends over 16 amino acids. The DNA for the CDR3 is TGTGCCAGTCGCAGCGGGAGAACTTCTGGGGCCAACGTCCTGACTTTC. Translation: CASRSGRTSGANVLTF.

The table lists this clonotype with many counts. The chain has TRBV12-3 or TRBV12-4 and TRBJ2-7, with 7 bases that match TRBD1. With V trimmed by 6 bases and J by 5 bases, 4 bases remained unmatched. This CDR3 spans 12 amino acids. The CDR3 sequence is CASRGTGDEQYF. DNA of the CDR3: TGTGCCAGCAGGGGAACAGGGGACGAGCAGTACTTC.

This clonotype was observed a handful of times. The chain joins TRBV7-8 to TRBJ1-1; no firm D call. There are 10 residues in the CDR3. Germline CDR1 SGHVS, CDR2 FQNEAQ. V shed 11 bases and J shed 4 bases, with 8 bases lying between them. CDR3 nucleotides: TGTGCCTCCGCGAGCACTGAAGCTTTCTTT. Its protein is CASASTEAFF. The whole variable domain, filled in from reference TRBV7-8 and TRBJ1-1, reads GAGVSQSPRYKVAKRGQDVALRCDPISGHVSLFWYQQALGQGPEFLTYFQNEAQLDKSGLPSDRFFAERPEGSVSTLKIQRTQQEDSAVYLCASASTEAFFGQGTRLTVV.

This clonotype was detected a few times. One junction end disagrees with the germline gene, perhaps due to a read error. The CDR3 DNA follows: TGTGCCAGCAGCGCCAGGCGGGGAAATTACAATGGGCAGTTCTTC. This gives the protein CASSARRGNYNGQFF. J is TRBJ2-1 and V is TRBV5-4, with a tentative D call TRBD2 (6 bases). From germline, CDR1 is SGHNT and CDR2 YYREEE (reference sequence). The CDR3 has 15 residues.

The sample holds many counts of this clonotype. The chain employs TRBV28 and TRBJ2-7; 9 nucleotides align to TRBD1. Germline V gene lookup returns CDR1 MDHEN and CDR2 SYDVKM. Unmatched junction bases numbered 7, after V lost 3 bases and J lost 4 bases. This CDR3 region has 15 residues. This CDR3 reads CASSFPLDRGYEQYF. The CDR3, as DNA: TGTGCCAGCAGTTTTCCCCTCGACAGGGGGTACGAGCAGTACTTC. The full variable domain, its missing parts supplied by reference TRBV28 and TRBJ2-7, is DVKVTQSSRYLVKRTGEKVFLECVQDMDHENMFWYRQDPGLGLRLIYFSYDVKMKEKGDIPEGYSVSREKKERFSLILESASTNQTSMYLCASSFPLDRGYEQYFGPGTRLTVT.

V and J are TRBV18 and TRBJ2-3; TRBD1 is a possible D gene (6 bases). The V and J ends lost 1 base and 4 bases respectively, with 15 bases between them. The CDR3 spans 16 residues. Per germline, CDR1 KGHSH and CDR2 LQKENI. CDR3 in DNA: TGTGCCAGCTCACCACGGTCCCAGGGGACCTCAGATACGCAGTATTTT. This sequence encodes CASSPRSQGTSDTQYF.

The chain combines TRBV6-1 with TRBJ2-1, with 10 bases aligning to TRBD2. The CDR3 is 14 residues long. In germline, CDR1 is MNHNS, CDR2 SASEGT. Trimming cost V 6 bases and J 5 bases; bases outside gene matches: 4. CDR3 DNA sequence: TGTGCCAGCAGGATAGCGGGAGGAGACAATGAGCAGTTCTTC. Translating it yields CASRIAGGDNEQFF.

This clonotype was picked up many times. CDR3 in amino acids: CASRGGLAGGETQYF. Here the CDR3 DNA reads TGTGCCAGCAGAGGGGGACTAGCGGGAGGGGAGACCCAGTACTTC. V and J are TRBV28 and TRBJ2-5; 16 bases map to TRBD2. CDR1 is MDHEN and CDR2 is SYDVKM in the germline V gene. With V trimmed by 6 bases and J by 5 bases, 3 bases remained unmatched. The CDR3 covers 15 residues.

This clonotype appeared many times. J is TRBJ2-3 and V is TRBV7-6, with TRBD1 as a possible D gene (6 bases). The germline V gene encodes CDR1 SGHVS and CDR2 FNYEAQ. The V end was cut by 2 bases, the J end by 2 bases, with 11 bases between. This CDR3 spans 15 amino acids. For the CDR3, the DNA is TGTGCCAGCAGCTTAAGAAGACAGGTCACAGATACGCAGTATTTT. Translation gives CASSLRRQVTDTQYF. Variable domain in full (rest from reference TRBV7-6 and TRBJ2-3): GAGVSQSPRYKVTKRGQDVALRCDPISGHVSLYWYRQALGQGPEFLTYFNYEAQQDKSGLPNDRFSAERPEGSISTLTIQRTEQRDSAMYRCASSLRRQVTDTQYFGPGTRLTVL.

This chain uses TRBV27 with TRBJ2-7; D call uncertain. Germline CDR1 MNHEY, CDR2 SMNVEV (reference sequence). The CDR3 totals 14 residues. The V end was cut by 0 bases, the J end by 1 base, with 7 bases between. CDR3 amino acids: CASSLSAGSYEQYF. CDR3 coding DNA: TGTGCCAGCAGTTTATCTGCAGGTTCCTACGAGCAGTACTTC.

This clonotype came up a few times. This rearrangement joins TRBV6-6 to TRBJ2-1; D gene ambiguous. Deletions cut 2 bases from V and 7 bases from J, with 12 bases between. CDR3 length equals 14 residues. Germline V gene sequence: CDR1 MNHNY, CDR2 SVGAGI (reference sequence). The CDR3 nucleotides are TGTGCCAGCAGTTACGGTGGGGTGAGGAATGAGCAGTTCTTC. Translated: CASSYGGVRNEQFF.

This clonotype showed up many times. This sequence joins TRBV3-1 and TRBJ1-2, with D unresolved. Trimming took off 1 base at V and 6 bases at J, with 6 bases between the two ends. Germline V lookup: CDR1 LGHDT, CDR2 YNNKEL (reference sequence). There are 12 residues in the CDR3. CDR3: CASSQVSDGYTF. Here the CDR3 DNA reads TGTGCCAGCAGCCAAGTGTCGGATGGCTACACCTTC. The full variable domain, rest sourced from reference TRBV3-1 and TRBJ1-2, is DTAVSQTPKYLVTQMGNDKSIKCEQNLGHDTMYWYKQDSKKFLKIMFSYNNKELIINETVPNRFSPKSPDKAHLNLHINSLELGDSAVYFCASSQVSDGYTFGSGTRLTVV.

The chain carries TRBV20-1 and TRBJ2-2; 11 nucleotides match TRBD1. The germline V gene has CDR1 DFQATT and CDR2 SNEGSKA (reference sequence). The trim removed 2 bases at V and 6 bases at J, leaving 5 bases unmatched. The CDR3 is made up of 15 amino acids. The CDR3 here is CSARTGTGGSGELFF. CDR3 in DNA: TGCAGTGCTAGAACCGGGACAGGGGGTTCCGGGGAGCTGTTTTTT.

The chain recombines TRBV7-3 with TRBJ2-3; D might be TRBD1 (6 bases). CDR3 size: 14 residues. Trimming shortened V by 3 bases and J by 2 bases, and 9 bases separated the two germline ends. The germline gives CDR1 SGHTA, CDR2 FQGTGA. The CDR3, as DNA: TGTGCCAGCAGCTTGCAGGGGTTCACAGATACGCAGTATTTT. It translates to CASSLQGFTDTQYF.

The chain uses TRBV3-1 and TRBJ2-2, with D unresolved. Germline V CDR1 and CDR2: LGHDT, YNNKEL (reference sequence). Trimming pared 5 bases from V and 8 bases from J, leaving 6 bases between. The CDR3 runs to 11 residues. CDR3 nucleotides: TGTGCCAGCAGCTACGTAGGGGAGCTGTTTTTT. This translates into CASSYVGELFF.

This clonotype was counted at least ten times. V is TRBV6-1 and J is TRBJ2-3, with TRBD2 as a possible D gene (6 bases). The germline V gene has CDR1 MNHNS and CDR2 SASEGT. Trimming removed 7 bases from V and 2 bases from J, with 19 bases in between. There are 16 residues in the CDR3. CDR3: CASTLRRGRITDTQYF. The CDR3, as DNA: TGTGCCAGCACCCTGCGGCGGGGCCGGATCACAGATACGCAGTATTTT.

This clonotype was observed a few times. This chain connects TRBV7-9 to TRBJ2-1; D remains ambiguous. Trimming took off 2 bases at V and 0 bases at J, with 11 bases between the two ends. Germline CDR1 reads SEHNR; CDR2 reads FQNEAQ (reference sequence). The CDR3 is 16 amino acids. CDR3 bases: TGTGCCAGCAGCTTAAATCAGATAAGCTCCTACAATGAGCAGTTCTTC. It encodes CASSLNQISSYNEQFF.

In this sample, this clonotype turned up a few times. The chain links TRBV28 to TRBJ2-7; D gene ambiguous. Germline CDR1 is MDHEN and CDR2 is SYDVKM. V was shortened by 2 bases and J by 0 bases, with 11 bases between the two germline ends. CDR3 size: 15 residues. The CDR3: CASSLSRTYSYEQYF. In DNA, the CDR3 is TGTGCCAGCAGTTTAAGCAGGACGTACTCCTACGAGCAGTACTTC.

The V call is TRBV20-1, the J call TRBJ2-7, with 9 nucleotides matching TRBD2. The germline V gene encodes CDR1 DFQATT and CDR2 SNEGSKA (reference sequence). Trimming cost V 5 bases and J 2 bases; bases outside gene matches: 7. The length of the CDR3 is 14 residues. This chain's CDR3 is CSALKREATYEQYF. In DNA, the CDR3 is TGCAGTGCTCTAAAGCGGGAGGCAACCTACGAGCAGTACTTC.

The chain has TRBV12-3 or TRBV12-4 and TRBJ1-2, with 7 positions matching TRBD1. The CDR3 has 15 amino acids. V shed 6 bases and J 0 bases; nucleotides not matched to a gene: 7. The CDR3 is CASSTGQIANYGYTF. For the CDR3, the DNA is TGTGCCAGCAGCACGGGACAGATTGCTAACTATGGCTACACCTTC.

This clonotype has a single count. A much larger clonotype is one base distant, so this may be a read error. V usage is TRBV2 and J usage is TRBJ2-7; TRBD2 is a possible D gene (5 bases). Looked up from germline, CDR1 is SNHLY and CDR2 is FYNNEI. With 4 bases removed from V and 0 bases from J, the gap between germline ends came to 19 bases. The CDR3 consists of 17 residues. Written as DNA, the CDR3 is TGTGCCAGCAGTGTAAACCCTTCCGGGGAGAGCTCCTACGAGCAGTACTTC. Translated: CASSVNPSGESSYEQYF.